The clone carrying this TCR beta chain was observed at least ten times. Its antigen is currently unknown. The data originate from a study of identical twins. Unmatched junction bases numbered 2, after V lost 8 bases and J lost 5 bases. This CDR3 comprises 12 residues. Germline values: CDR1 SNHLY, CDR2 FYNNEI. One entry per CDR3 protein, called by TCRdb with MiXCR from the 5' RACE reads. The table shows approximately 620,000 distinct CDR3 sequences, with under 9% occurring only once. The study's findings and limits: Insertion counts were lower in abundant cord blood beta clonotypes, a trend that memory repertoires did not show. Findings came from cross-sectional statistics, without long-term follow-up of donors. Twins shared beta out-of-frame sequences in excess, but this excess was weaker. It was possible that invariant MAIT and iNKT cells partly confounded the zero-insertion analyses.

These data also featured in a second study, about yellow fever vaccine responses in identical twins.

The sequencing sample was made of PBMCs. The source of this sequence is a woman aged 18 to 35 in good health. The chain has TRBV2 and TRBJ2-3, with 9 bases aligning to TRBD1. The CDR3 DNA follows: TGTGCCAGCCGACAGGGGGGAGATACGCAGTATTTT. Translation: CASRQGGDTQYF.